This entry features one T cell receptor (beta chain) sequence. The sample belongs to a study of T cell changes during pregnancy in multiple sclerosis. Some clones are missing from TCRdb's copy, which holds only in-frame ones; the method was immunoSEQ multiplex PCR. The data show 45,000 to 65,000 clones, around 90% seen once. This CDR3 region has 16 residues. Trimming at V came to 6 bases and at J to 5 bases, leaving 10 bases not matched to a gene. Germline assignment: CDR1 MDHEN and CDR2 SYDVKM. This rearrangement joins TRBV28 to TRBJ2-2; 9 nucleotides match TRBD2. The specimen was CD4+ T cells from peripheral blood mononuclear cells, collected in the second trimester of pregnancy. This receptor was obtained from a female donor with multiple sclerosis, enrolled in a pregnancy study. CDR3 amino acids: CASRRHSGGPTGELFF. DNA of the CDR3: TGTGCCAGCAGACGGCATAGCGGGGGTCCGACCGGGGAGCTGTTTTTT.